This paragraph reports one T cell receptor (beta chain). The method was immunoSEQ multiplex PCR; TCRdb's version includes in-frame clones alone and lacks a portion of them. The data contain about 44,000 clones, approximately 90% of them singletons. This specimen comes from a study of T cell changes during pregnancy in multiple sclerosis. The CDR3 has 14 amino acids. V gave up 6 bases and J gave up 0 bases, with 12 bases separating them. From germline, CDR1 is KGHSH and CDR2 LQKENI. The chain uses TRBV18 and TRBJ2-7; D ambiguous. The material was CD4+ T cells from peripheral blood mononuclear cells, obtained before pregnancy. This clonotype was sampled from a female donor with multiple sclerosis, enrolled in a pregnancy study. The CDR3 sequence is CASSPVEDSYEQYF. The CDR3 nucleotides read TGTGCCAGCTCCCCCGTAGAGGACTCCTACGAGCAGTACTTC.